A selection of T cell receptor beta chains follows, all from one sample in a study of cytomegalovirus exposure and HLA in healthy donors. Sequencing was performed with immunoSEQ multiplex PCR; in TCRdb, only in-frame clones are kept and a portion is missing. Among about 180,000 clones listed, around 85% were seen once. Sequenced: PBMCs. The receptors derive from a young man in good health and CMV-seropositive. Each CDR3 is given with its conserved first and last residue. Each record gives: clone size, D gene, J gene, V gene, CDR3 DNA, CDR3 protein. The D gene is left open where the match is weak. The size field is filled for only some rows; it gives once, few, many or a size class.

size: once; D: TRBD1; J: TRBJ2-7; V: TRBV4-1; DNA: TGCGCCAGCAGCCAAGTGAGCCAGGGGGCGTACGAGCAGTACTTC; CDR3: CASSQVSQGAYEQYF
size: -; D: TRBD2; J: TRBJ2-7; V: TRBV7-6; DNA: TGTGCCAGCAGCTTAGACGATGGGGGGACTAGCGGTTACCCCTACGAGCAGTACTTC; CDR3: CASSLDDGGTSGYPYEQYF
size: -; D: -; J: TRBJ2-3; V: TRBV7-9; DNA: TGTGCCAGCAGCTTAGTAGCTTCAGATACGCAGTATTTT; CDR3: CASSLVASDTQYF
size: -; D: TRBD2; J: TRBJ2-1; V: TRBV2; DNA: TGTGCCAGCAGTGTTGAGACTAGCGCTCAGCCGAGGAGGGCTGAGCAGTTCTTC; CDR3: CASSVETSAQPRRAEQFF
size: -; D: TRBD1; J: TRBJ2-7; V: TRBV5-4; DNA: TGTGCCAGCAGCTCCCGGGACAGGGCCAACGAGCAGTACTTC; CDR3: CASSSRDRANEQYF
size: -; D: TRBD2; J: TRBJ2-3; V: TRBV7-9; DNA: TGTGCCAGCAGCTTAATCCGGGGGGACACAGATACGCAGTATTTT; CDR3: CASSLIRGDTDTQYF
size: few; D: -; J: TRBJ2-3; V: TRBV6-1; DNA: TGTGCCAGCACGGACAGCGCCACAGATACGCAGTATTTT; CDR3: CASTDSATDTQYF
size: -; D: -; J: TRBJ1-1; V: TRBV23-1; DNA: TGCGCCAGCAGTCAATCCGCTCCGGGGGGGCGGCCTGAAGCTTTCTTT; CDR3: CASSQSAPGGRPEAFF
size: few; D: -; J: TRBJ1-1; V: TRBV20-1; DNA: TGCAGTGCTAGCGGGAACACTGAAGCTTTCTTT; CDR3: CSASGNTEAFF
size: few; D: -; J: TRBJ2-2; V: TRBV14; DNA: TGTGCCAGCAGCCAGGTAGACAGCGGGGAGCTGTTTTTT; CDR3: CASSQVDSGELFF
size: -; D: -; J: TRBJ1-1; V: TRBV2; DNA: TGTGCCAGCAGTGAACACTACACTGAAGCTTTCTTT; CDR3: CASSEHYTEAFF
size: -; D: TRBD2; J: TRBJ2-5; V: TRBV4-1; DNA: TGCGCCAGCAGCCAAGAGGGTAGGCTAGCGGGAGGGCGGTACCAAGAGACCCAGTACTTC; CDR3: CASSQEGRLAGGRYQETQYF
size: -; D: -; J: TRBJ1-1; V: TRBV7-9; DNA: TGTGCCAGCAGCTATTTAAACACTGAAGCTTTCTTT; CDR3: CASSYLNTEAFF
size: -; D: -; J: TRBJ2-1; V: TRBV4-1; DNA: TGCGCCAGCAGCCAAGACGGTTCGGGAAATGAGCAGTTCTTC; CDR3: CASSQDGSGNEQFF
size: -; D: -; J: TRBJ1-2; V: TRBV7-2; DNA: TGTGCCAGCAGCCCGGACAGAAACTATGGCTACACCTTC; CDR3: CASSPDRNYGYTF
size: -; D: -; J: TRBJ1-2; V: TRBV2; DNA: TGTGCCAGCAGGCTGACAGCGCTGGGCTATGGCTACACCTTC; CDR3: CASRLTALGYGYTF
size: -; D: -; J: TRBJ2-1; V: TRBV5-1; DNA: TGCGCCAGCAGCCTCCCAGGGGCTAACTCCTACAATGAGCAGTTCTTC; CDR3: CASSLPGANSYNEQFF
size: -; D: -; J: TRBJ1-2; V: TRBV6-1; DNA: TGTGCCAGCTCGGCCGGGGAGCCAGGAGGCTACACCTTC; CDR3: CASSAGEPGGYTF
size: -; D: TRBD1; J: TRBJ2-5; V: TRBV10-3; DNA: TGTGCCATCAGTGAGTCGGGACAGCATCTACAAGAGACCCAGTACTTC; CDR3: CAISESGQHLQETQYF
size: -; D: -; J: TRBJ1-2; V: TRBV14; DNA: TGTGCCAGCAGCCAAGAAAGTCCAGGCCTCTATGGCTACACCTTC; CDR3: CASSQESPGLYGYTF
size: few; D: -; J: TRBJ2-6; V: TRBV23-1; DNA: TGCGCCAGCAGTCAAGGACACCACTCTGGGGCCAACGTCCTGACTTTC; CDR3: CASSQGHHSGANVLTF
size: -; D: TRBD1; J: TRBJ2-3; V: TRBV4-1; DNA: TGCGCCAGCAGCCTTGGACAGGGGGCCTTCACAGATACGCAGTATTTT; CDR3: CASSLGQGAFTDTQYF
size: few; D: TRBD1; J: TRBJ1-2; V: TRBV7-3; DNA: TGTGCCAGTGGGACAGCTAACTATGGCTACACCTTC; CDR3: CASGTANYGYTF
size: -; D: TRBD2; J: TRBJ2-7; V: TRBV27; DNA: TGTGCCAGCACCCTTACCACTAGCGACACATACTACGAGCAGTACTTC; CDR3: CASTLTTSDTYYEQYF
size: -; D: -; J: TRBJ1-1; V: TRBV27; DNA: TGTGCCAGCAGTCCTGGATACGGGGACACTGAAGCTTTCTTT; CDR3: CASSPGYGDTEAFF
size: -; D: -; J: TRBJ2-2; V: TRBV5-4; DNA: TGTGCCACCCTAGCCGGCACCGGGGAGCTGTTTTTT; CDR3: CATLAGTGELFF
size: -; D: TRBD1; J: TRBJ2-3; V: TRBV10-2; DNA: TGCGCCAGCAGTGACGACGGGACAGGGGGTGGCACAGATACGCAGTATTTT; CDR3: CASSDDGTGGGTDTQYF
size: -; D: TRBD1; J: TRBJ1-3; V: TRBV6-1; DNA: TGTGCCAGCATAGACAGGGCTGGAAACACCATATATTTT; CDR3: CASIDRAGNTIYF
size: few; D: TRBD1; J: TRBJ2-7; V: TRBV7-6; DNA: TGTGCCAGCATGGGACAGGGAGCAGGCGAGCAGTACTTC; CDR3: CASMGQGAGEQYF
size: -; D: TRBD1; J: TRBJ1-2; V: TRBV9; DNA: TGTGCCAGCAGCCCCCCCGGGACAGGTGGCTACACCTTC; CDR3: CASSPPGTGGYTF
size: -; D: TRBD2; J: TRBJ2-5; V: TRBV4-2; DNA: TGTGCCAGCAGCCAAGGGGGACTAGCGGGGGGGCTTGAGACCCAGTACTTC; CDR3: CASSQGGLAGGLETQYF
size: once; D: TRBD2; J: TRBJ2-1; V: TRBV7-2; DNA: TGTGCCAGCAGCTTAGGGCTAGCGGGACGATACAATGAGCAGTTCTTC; CDR3: CASSLGLAGRYNEQFF